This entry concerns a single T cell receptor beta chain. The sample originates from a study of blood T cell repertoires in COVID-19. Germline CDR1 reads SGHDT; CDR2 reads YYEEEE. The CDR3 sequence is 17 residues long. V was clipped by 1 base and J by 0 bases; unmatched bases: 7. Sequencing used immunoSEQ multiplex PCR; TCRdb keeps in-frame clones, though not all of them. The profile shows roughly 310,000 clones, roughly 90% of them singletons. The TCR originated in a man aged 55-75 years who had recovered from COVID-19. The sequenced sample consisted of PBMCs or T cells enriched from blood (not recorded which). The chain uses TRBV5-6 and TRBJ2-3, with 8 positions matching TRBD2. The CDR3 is CASSLRSGSLSTDTQYF. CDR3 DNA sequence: TGTGCCAGCAGCTTGCGAAGCGGGAGTTTGAGCACAGATACGCAGTATTTT.